This T cell receptor (beta chain) emerged from a study of shared clonotypes between healthy human individuals. Study-wide background: Each donor had three CD4 naive, three CD4 memory, two CD8 naive and one CD8 memory plate.

In this sample, this clone turned up once. V lost 6 bases and J 4 bases, leaving 7 bases between the germline ends. Germline CDR1 reads SQVTM; CDR2 reads ANQGSEA. The CDR3 is 11 residues long. Only in-frame clones appear in the TCRdb table, and some are missing; sequencing was by immunoSEQ multiplex PCR. Here the sample spans roughly 700,000 clones, 90% being singletons. What was sequenced was memory CD8+ T cells from PBMCs. Subset given: CD45RO+ cells pooled with CCR7-negative TemRA cells. V gene TRBV29-1 combines with J gene TRBJ1-3, with D possibly matching TRBD1 (5 bases). The clonotype comes from a man aged 18 to 30 in good health. Some clones in this sample may be carry-over from other donors' samples. The DNA of the CDR3 is TGCAGCGTCAGACAGGGAAACACCATATATTTT. This gives the protein CSVRQGNTIYF.